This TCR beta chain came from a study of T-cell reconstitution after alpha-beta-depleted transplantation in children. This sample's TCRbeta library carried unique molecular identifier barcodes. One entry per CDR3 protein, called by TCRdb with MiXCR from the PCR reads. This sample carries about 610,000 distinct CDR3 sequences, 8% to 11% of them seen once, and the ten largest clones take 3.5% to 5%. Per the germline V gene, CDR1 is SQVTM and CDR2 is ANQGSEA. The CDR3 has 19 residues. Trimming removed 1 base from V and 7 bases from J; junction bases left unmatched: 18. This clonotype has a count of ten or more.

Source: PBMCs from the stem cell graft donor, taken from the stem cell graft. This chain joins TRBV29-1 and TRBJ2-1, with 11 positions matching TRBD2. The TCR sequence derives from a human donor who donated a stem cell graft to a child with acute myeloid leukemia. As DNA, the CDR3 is TGCAGCGTTGAAGGTCCCATAGCGGGAGGGCCCACATTTGGGAATGAGCAGTTCTTC. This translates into CSVEGPIAGGPTFGNEQFF.